The 23 T cell receptor beta chains listed next were all sequenced from one sample in a study of CD8+ T cells in alopecia areata. Extraction of RNA preceded its reverse transcription into cDNA, which served as the sequencing template. The protocol was immunoSEQ multiplex PCR, while the TCRdb copy is restricted to in-frame clones and leaves out a portion. The sample gives around 100,000 clones, 44% of which show up once; more than 15% is in the top ten. The treatment: oral pan-JAK inhibitor, 5-10 mg twice daily. The sample in question was CD8+ T cells sorted from blood, obtained at week 24, from a patient treated with tofacitinib. The receptors come from a human donor with alopecia areata.

The rearrangement uses TRBV7-9 and TRBJ2-7; no definite D call. The germline CDR1 and CDR2 sequences are SEHNR and FQNEAQ (reference sequence). With 3 bases removed from V and 3 bases from J, the gap between germline ends came to 3 bases. CDR3 length: 11 residues. The DNA of the CDR3 is TGTGCCAGCAGCTTTGACTACGAGCAGTACTTC. The encoded protein is CASSFDYEQYF.

The rearrangement uses TRBV7-2 and TRBJ2-1; TRBD2 agrees at 13 bases. This CDR3 has 16 amino acids. The V and J ends lost 6 bases and 6 bases, in that order; junction bases with no gene match: 8. The germline V gene has CDR1 SGHTA and CDR2 FQGNSA. Here the CDR3 DNA reads TGTGCCAGCAGTAAACCACGGACTAGCGGGGGCAATGAGCAGTTCTTC. Its protein product is CASSKPRTSGGNEQFF.

In DNA, the CDR3 is TGTGCCAGCAGTTACTCCCGGGTCCCACAAGAAACTGAAGCTTTCTTT. Translated, it gives CASSYSRVPQETEAFF. The V and J genes are TRBV6-6 and TRBJ1-1, with D uncertain. CDR1 and CDR2 from the germline V gene are MNHNY and SVGAGI (reference sequence). Trimming took off 0 bases at V and 5 bases at J, with 16 bases between the two ends. The CDR3 has 16 residues.

The chain employs TRBV5-1 and TRBJ1-1; no firm D call. Germline assignment: CDR1 SGHRS and CDR2 YFSETQ. The CDR3 runs 14 residues. Trimming cost V 0 bases and J 1 base, with 7 bases left between them. CDR3 sequence (DNA): TGCGCCAGCAGCTTGGAAGCGGCGAACACTGAAGCTTTCTTT. Residues: CASSLEAANTEAFF.

The chain employs TRBV4-2 and TRBJ2-5, with D tentatively TRBD2 (6 bases). The V end was cut by 0 bases, the J end by 2 bases, with 10 bases between. Germline V CDR1 and CDR2: LGHNA, YNFKEQ. The length of the CDR3 is 15 residues. CDR3 coding DNA: TGTGCCAGCAGCCAAGAGGAGGGGCCTCAAGAGACCCAGTACTTC. Its protein product is CASSQEEGPQETQYF.

This rearrangement joins TRBV15 to TRBJ1-1; D is unresolved. Trimming stripped 5 bases from V and 4 bases from J, with 8 bases between. Germline-derived CDR1 and CDR2 are LNHNV and YYDKDF (reference sequence). The CDR3 contains 12 residues. CDR3 residues: CATSVGSTEAFF. The DNA of the CDR3 is TGTGCCACCAGCGTCGGATCCACTGAAGCTTTCTTT.

V is TRBV19 and J is TRBJ1-5; D unclear. Trimming shortened V by 5 bases and J by 2 bases, and 13 bases separated the two germline ends. Germline V gene sequence: CDR1 LNHDA, CDR2 SQIVND (reference sequence). The CDR3 is made up of 15 amino acids. In DNA form, the CDR3 reads TGTGCCAGTAGTCCAGCCCCGAGCCGCAATCAGCCCCAGCATTTT. Encoded protein: CASSPAPSRNQPQHF.

The chain links TRBV5-6 to TRBJ2-7; D could derive from TRBD1 or TRBD2 (5 bases each). The CDR3 spans 13 residues. Between the trimmed V and J ends, which lost 2 bases and 2 bases, there was a span of 8 bases. CDR1 and CDR2 from the germline V gene are SGHDT and YYEEEE. The chain's CDR3 is CASSFGTTYEQYF. The CDR3 region has the DNA TGTGCCAGCAGCTTCGGGACCACCTACGAGCAGTACTTC. Full variable domain (remainder filled in from reference TRBV5-6 and TRBJ2-7): DAGVTQSPTHLIKTRGQQVTLRCSPKSGHDTVSWYQQALGQGPQFIFQYYEEEERQRGNFPDRFSGHQFPNYSSELNVNALLLGDSALYLCASSFGTTYEQYFGPGTRLTVT.

The CDR3, as DNA: TGTGCCAGCAGCTCCGCTAGCGGGAGCTCCTACGAGCAGTACTTC. Translating gives CASSSASGSSYEQYF. V is TRBV11-2 and J is TRBJ2-7, with TRBD2 matching 10 bases. Unmatched junction bases numbered 3, after V lost 4 bases and J lost 0 bases. The CDR3 sequence is 15 residues long. Germline V gene data show CDR1 as SGHAT and CDR2 as FQNNGV.

This clone was observed a handful of times. The chain has TRBV11-2 and TRBJ1-1; D call uncertain. Trimming stripped 1 base from V and 5 bases from J, with 5 bases between. Germline values: CDR1 SGHAT, CDR2 FQNNGV. This CDR3 is built from 12 residues. CDR3 amino acids: CASSLVRTEAFF. The CDR3 DNA reads TGTGCCAGCAGCTTAGTACGAACTGAAGCTTTCTTT.

The chain has TRBV5-4 and TRBJ2-5; weak D call: TRBD1 (6 bases). Deletions cut 3 bases from V and 5 bases from J, with 14 bases between. The germline gives CDR1 SGHNT, CDR2 YYREEE (reference sequence). The CDR3 loop spans 14 amino acids. DNA of the CDR3: TGTGCCAGCAGCTGGGAAGGGGGTGAGGAGACCCAGTACTTC. Translation gives CASSWEGGEETQYF.

This chain connects TRBV7-2 to TRBJ1-2; no definite D call. V shed 2 bases and J shed 2 bases, with 9 bases lying between them. Germline V CDR1 and CDR2: SGHTA, FQGNSA. The CDR3 has 14 amino acids. DNA of the CDR3: TGTGCCAGCAGCTTAACGGCAGCAAACTATGGCTACACCTTC. It specifies CASSLTAANYGYTF. Looking up the rest from reference TRBV7-2 and TRBJ1-2 gives the full variable domain: GAGVSQSPSNKVTEKGKDVELRCDPISGHTALYWYRQSLGQGLEFLIYFQGNSAPDKSGLPSDRFSAERTGGSVSTLTIQRTQQEDSAVYLCASSLTAANYGYTFGSGTRLTVV.

The chain links TRBV7-9 to TRBJ2-7; maybe TRBD1 (7 bases). The CDR3 contains 14 residues. The germline gives CDR1 SEHNR, CDR2 FQNEAQ (reference sequence). V was cut by 4 bases and J by 3 bases, with 13 bases left in between. CDR3 sequence: CASSSAGGSYEQYF. CDR3 nucleotides: TGTGCCAGCAGCTCGGCAGGGGGGAGCTACGAGCAGTACTTC.

The V gene is TRBV5-1, the J gene TRBJ1-1; D is undetermined. Trimming removed 6 bases at V and 2 bases at J, with 11 bases between. In germline, CDR1 is SGHRS, CDR2 YFSETQ. This CDR3 is built from 13 residues. CDR3: CASNREINTEAFF. Here the CDR3 DNA reads TGCGCCAGCAATCGGGAGATAAACACTGAAGCTTTCTTT.

The chain employs TRBV29-1 and TRBJ2-1, with 10 positions matching TRBD2. Germline V gene lookup returns CDR1 SQVTM and CDR2 ANQGSEA. This CDR3 contains 14 residues. Trimming cost V 6 bases and J 4 bases; bases outside gene matches: 6. CDR3 DNA: TGCAGCGTGCCGGGACTAGCGCAATACAATGAGCAGTTCTTC. Translation gives CSVPGLAQYNEQFF.

This chain joins TRBV5-1 and TRBJ2-1; the match to TRBD2 covers 13 bases. The germline CDR1 and CDR2 sequences are SGHRS and YFSETQ. The CDR3 is 15 residues long. V shed 4 bases, J shed 5 bases, and the junction held 3 bases outside the gene matches. In DNA, the CDR3 is TGCGCCAGCAGCGGGGGGACTAGCGGGAACAATGAGCAGTTCTTC. Amino acid sequence: CASSGGTSGNNEQFF. Full variable domain (rest looked up from reference TRBV5-1 and TRBJ2-1): KAGVTQTPRYLIKTRGQQVTLSCSPISGHRSVSWYQQTPGQGLQFLFEYFSETQRNKGNFPGRFSGRQFSNSRSEMNVSTLELGDSALYLCASSGGTSGNNEQFFGPGTRLTVL.

The chain carries TRBV27 and TRBJ1-2; TRBD1 matches 10 bases. Germline loops: CDR1 MNHEY, CDR2 SMNVEV (reference sequence). This CDR3 is 14 amino acids long. The J segment lost 6 bases and the V segment lost 6 bases, leaving 7 bases of the junction unmatched. The CDR3 DNA reads TGTGCCAGCAGAGAACCGGGGACAGGGGATGGCTACACCTTC. Protein: CASREPGTGDGYTF.

The chain recombines TRBV5-6 with TRBJ2-7; 12 nucleotides match TRBD2. Germline V CDR1 and CDR2: SGHDT, YYEEEE. V trimming: 3 bases; J trimming: 4 bases; junction bases outside the gene matches: 8. The CDR3 has 16 residues. The CDR3 spells CASSSIRTSGAYEQYF. For the CDR3, the DNA is TGTGCCAGCAGCTCCATAAGGACTAGCGGGGCTTACGAGCAGTACTTC.

V is TRBV4-2 and J is TRBJ2-7; no reliable D call. V lost 1 base and J 3 bases, leaving 10 bases between the germline ends. Germline V gives CDR1 LGHNA, CDR2 YNFKEQ. This CDR3 is 14 amino acids long. CDR3: CASSQGIGGYEQYF. CDR3 in DNA: TGTGCCAGCAGCCAAGGCATCGGCGGCTACGAGCAGTACTTC.

This sequence joins TRBV29-1 and TRBJ2-7; D is ambiguous. Per germline, CDR1 SQVTM and CDR2 ANQGSEA. Trimming pared 5 bases from V and 9 bases from J, leaving 14 bases between. The CDR3 runs to 11 residues. CDR3 nucleotides: TGCAGCGTTCTGGTGGAATCATGGCAGTACTTC. This gives the protein CSVLVESWQYF.

This sequence joins TRBV10-3 and TRBJ2-5; D is undetermined. Trimming stripped 0 bases from V and 2 bases from J, with 13 bases between. CDR1 ENHRY and CDR2 SYGVKD come from the germline V gene. This CDR3 has 16 residues. This chain's CDR3 is CAISESGSRHQETQYF. CDR3 coding DNA: TGTGCCATCAGTGAGTCTGGGTCTAGACATCAAGAGACCCAGTACTTC.

Only a few counts were recorded for this clone. The chain is built from TRBV7-9 and TRBJ1-5; D not certain. In germline, CDR1 is SEHNR, CDR2 FQNEAQ (reference sequence). This CDR3 spans 14 amino acids. V was trimmed by 8 bases and J by 0 bases, leaving 11 bases between them. The DNA for the CDR3 is TGTGCCAGCGGGGATGATTATAGCAATCAGCCCCAGCATTTT. Its protein is CASGDDYSNQPQHF.

J is TRBJ2-7 and V is TRBV2; D gene unclear. Trimming took off 3 bases at V and 4 bases at J, with 7 bases between the two ends. This CDR3 is 12 amino acids long. Germline V gene data show CDR1 as SNHLY and CDR2 as FYNNEI. CDR3 sequence: CASSETPYEQYF. CDR3 sequence (DNA): TGTGCCAGCAGTGAGACTCCATACGAGCAGTACTTC.